These 20 T cell receptor beta chains came from one sample sequenced in a study of shared clonotypes between healthy human individuals. Profiling relied on immunoSEQ multiplex PCR, and the TCRdb table lists in-frame clones only, not all of them. The data show some 1,600,000 clones, 95% to 99% seen once. The sample taken for sequencing was naive CD4+ T cells sorted from blood. Subset here: CD45RA+ positively selected. All receptors come from a man younger than 45 in good health.

This chain links TRBV11-2 with TRBJ1-5; unclear D gene. The CDR3 runs 15 residues. Germline V gene lookup returns CDR1 SGHAT and CDR2 FQNNGV. V was clipped by 5 bases and J by 4 bases, with 15 bases between them. CDR3 nucleotide sequence: TGTGCCAGCAGCGTCGGCTCCCGACGGAATCAGCCCCAGCATTTT. This gives the protein CASSVGSRRNQPQHF.

This chain links TRBV5-1 with TRBJ2-1; TRBD2 aligns across 7 bases. CDR1 and CDR2 (germline): SGHRS, YFSETQ. The CDR3 has 14 amino acids. Trimming removed 0 bases from V and 9 bases from J; junction bases left unmatched: 6. The CDR3 nucleotides are TGCGCCAGCAGCTTGGGGACTAGGTCGACTGAGCAGTTCTTC. This encodes CASSLGTRSTEQFF.

The chain is built from TRBV14 and TRBJ2-2, with D hard to call. Trimming stripped 2 bases from V and 1 base from J, with 8 bases between. Per germline, CDR1 SGHDN and CDR2 FVKESK. This CDR3 is 15 amino acids long. The CDR3 loop reads CASSQSGGNTGELFF. Here the CDR3 DNA reads TGTGCCAGCAGCCAATCTGGCGGGAACACCGGGGAGCTGTTTTTT.

The chain joins TRBV5-4 to TRBJ2-5, with D unresolved. The CDR3 runs 16 residues. Germline V gene data show CDR1 as SGHNT and CDR2 as YYREEE (reference sequence). V lost 0 bases and J lost 1, with 13 bases in between. The DNA for the CDR3 is TGTGCCAGCAGCTTGGGGGGTGCACAAACCCAAGAGACCCAGTACTTC. It is translated as CASSLGGAQTQETQYF.

The chain uses TRBV15 and TRBJ2-1; unclear D gene. The CDR3 contains 15 residues. Per germline, CDR1 LNHNV and CDR2 YYDKDF (reference sequence). Between the trimmed V and J ends, which lost 0 bases and 4 bases, there was a span of 10 bases. CDR3 region: CATSRDRSIYNEQFF. In DNA form, the CDR3 reads TGTGCCACCAGCAGAGATCGGAGTATTTACAATGAGCAGTTCTTC.

The gene calls are TRBV6-1 and TRBJ2-1, with 10 bases aligning to TRBD2. After removal of 7 bases from V and 15 bases from J, the junction contained 15 bases not matched to a gene. The CDR3 extends over 14 amino acids. Germline CDR1 and CDR2: MNHNS and SASEGT. CDR3 nucleotide sequence: TGTGCCAGCACCCCCCGTAGGGCTAGCGGGAGTTTGTTCTTC. Its translation is CASTPRRASGSLFF.

The chain has TRBV7-2 and TRBJ2-5; tentatively, D is TRBD1 (5 bases). The CDR3 is made up of 15 amino acids. CDR1 is SGHTA, CDR2 FQGNSA, per germline. V was trimmed by 0 bases and J by 3 bases, leaving 11 bases between them. CDR3 residues: CASSLASTGKETQYF. CDR3 in DNA: TGTGCCAGCAGCTTAGCCTCAACAGGAAAAGAGACCCAGTACTTC.

The V call is TRBV11-2, the J call TRBJ2-7, with a tentative D call TRBD1 (6 bases). This CDR3 is 14 amino acids long. The germline V gene has CDR1 SGHAT and CDR2 FQNNGV. The V gene lost 7 bases and the J gene lost 0 bases, with 13 bases spanning the gap. The CDR3 loop is CASMIDRYSYEQYF. As DNA, the CDR3 is TGTGCCAGCATGATAGACAGGTACTCCTACGAGCAGTACTTC. The whole variable domain, filled in from reference TRBV11-2 and TRBJ2-7, reads EAGVAQSPRYKIIEKRQSVAFWCNPISGHATLYWYQQILGQGPKLLIQFQNNGVVDDSQLPKDRFSAERLKGVDSTLKIQPAKLEDSAVYLCASMIDRYSYEQYFGPGTRLTVT.

The V gene is TRBV10-1, the J gene TRBJ2-1, with a weak D call TRBD1 (5 bases). CDR3 length: 15 residues. Trimming shortened V by 0 bases and J by 2 bases, and 8 bases separated the two germline ends. Germline V CDR1 and CDR2: WNHNN, SYGVQD (reference sequence). For the CDR3, the DNA is TGCGCCAGCAGTGAGTCGGACATAACCTACAATGAGCAGTTCTTC. It is translated as CASSESDITYNEQFF.

This chain uses TRBV11-2 with TRBJ2-3; D is perhaps TRBD1 (6 bases). Between the trimmed V and J ends, which lost 7 bases and 6 bases, there was a span of 23 bases. From germline, CDR1 is SGHAT and CDR2 FQNNGV. The CDR3 runs 16 residues. CDR3 sequence reads: CASKSGRGQPEDTQYF. CDR3 DNA sequence: TGTGCCAGCAAATCCGGCCGGGGACAACCCGAGGATACGCAGTATTTT.

The rearrangement joins TRBV7-3 to TRBJ1-1; D possibly corresponds to TRBD1 (5 bases). The CDR3 contains 18 residues. The germline V gene encodes CDR1 SGHTA and CDR2 FQGTGA. V lost 3 bases and J 2 bases, leaving 22 bases between the germline ends. DNA for the CDR3: TGTGCCAGCAGCTTCCTACCTGGGACTGATGAGTTTAACACTGAAGCTTTCTTT. The encoded protein is CASSFLPGTDEFNTEAFF. The full variable domain, rest sourced from reference TRBV7-3 and TRBJ1-1, is GAGVSQTPSNKVTEKGKYVELRCDPISGHTALYWYRQSLGQGPEFLIYFQGTGAADDSGLPNDRFFAVRPEGSVSTLKIQRTERGDSAVYLCASSFLPGTDEFNTEAFFGQGTRLTVV.

A remark on this clone: The identical CDR3 is also encoded by other nucleotide sequences in the sample. CDR3 nucleotide sequence: TGTGCCAGCAGCTTAGCAGGGGATCAGCCCCAGCATTTT. It encodes CASSLAGDQPQHF. The chain carries TRBV7-9 and TRBJ1-5; D is possibly TRBD1 (5 bases). The CDR3 consists of 13 residues. Germline CDR1 SEHNR, CDR2 FQNEAQ (reference sequence). V lost 0 bases and J 5 bases, leaving 5 bases between the germline ends. Complete variable domain (other parts from reference TRBV7-9 and TRBJ1-5): DTGVSQNPRHKITKRGQNVTFRCDPISEHNRLYWYRQTLGQGPEFLTYFQNEAQLEKSRLLSDRFSAERPKGSFSTLEIQRTEQGDSAMYLCASSLAGDQPQHFGDGTRLSIL.

The chain carries TRBV6-1 and TRBJ2-7, with a possible D match to TRBD2 (6 bases). Germline CDR1 MNHNS, CDR2 SASEGT. Trimming left V 9 bases short and J 1 base short, with 16 bases between. The CDR3 loop spans 14 amino acids. This CDR3 reads CARGRRRNSYEQYF. The CDR3 DNA sequence: TGTGCCAGGGGGAGGAGGAGAAATTCCTACGAGCAGTACTTC.

This clone appeared once. This chain joins TRBV7-2 and TRBJ2-2, with a weak D call TRBD1 (5 bases). Germline assignment: CDR1 SGHTA and CDR2 FQGNSA. Between the trimmed V and J ends, which lost 4 bases and 7 bases, there was a span of 7 bases. The CDR3 spans 12 residues. CDR3 loop: CASSWQGGELFF. CDR3 in DNA: TGTGCCAGCAGCTGGCAGGGCGGGGAGCTGTTTTTT.

The chain has TRBV29-1 and TRBJ2-1; TRBD2 matches 7 bases. The CDR3 spans 14 residues. V shed 6 bases, J shed 7 bases, and the junction held 12 bases outside the gene matches. The germline gives CDR1 SQVTM, CDR2 ANQGSEA. CDR3 DNA: TGCAGCGTCCCTCGGGGGGAGTGGGATAATGAGCAGTTCTTC. This encodes CSVPRGEWDNEQFF.

The chain couples TRBV9 to TRBJ2-6, with a weak D call TRBD2 (6 bases). Looked up from germline, CDR1 is SGDLS and CDR2 is YYNGEE. Trimming cost V 2 bases and J 2 bases, with 11 bases left between them. This CDR3 comprises 16 residues. The CDR3 loop reads CASSVQGGAGANVLTF. The CDR3 DNA reads TGTGCCAGCAGCGTCCAAGGAGGGGCTGGGGCCAACGTCCTGACTTTC.

V gene TRBV28 combines with J gene TRBJ2-5; tentative D call: TRBD1 (6 bases). Germline V CDR1 and CDR2: MDHEN, SYDVKM. The CDR3 spans 15 residues. V gave up 5 bases and J gave up 5 bases, with 18 bases separating them. This CDR3 reads CASSTPRQGSETQYF. As DNA, the CDR3 is TGTGCCAGCAGTACCCCCCGCCAGGGGTCGGAGACCCAGTACTTC.

This chain uses TRBV18 with TRBJ2-2; D gene unclear. The CDR3 covers 14 residues. Germline V gene lookup returns CDR1 KGHSH and CDR2 LQKENI. Between the trimmed V and J ends, which lost 0 bases and 6 bases, there was a span of 8 bases. CDR3 nucleotides: TGTGCCAGCTCACCACCGTCTCTCCCCGGGGAGCTGTTTTTT. This sequence encodes CASSPPSLPGELFF.

This clone was found once. The rearrangement uses TRBV29-1 and TRBJ2-3, with 11 bases identical to TRBD1. The CDR3 extends over 15 amino acids. Per germline, CDR1 SQVTM and CDR2 ANQGSEA. V shed 8 bases and J 6 bases; nucleotides not matched to a gene: 13. CDR3 amino acids: CSSQGGQGAADTQYF. In nucleotides, the CDR3 is TGCAGCTCACAAGGAGGACAGGGGGCTGCTGATACGCAGTATTTT.

This clone was found a few times. V usage is TRBV7-6 and J usage is TRBJ2-5, with 7 bases identical to TRBD1. Germline V gene lookup returns CDR1 SGHVS and CDR2 FNYEAQ. The CDR3 contains 12 residues. J lost 5 bases, V lost 4 bases, and 1 base had no gene match. The CDR3 DNA is TGTGCCAGCAGCTCACAGGGGGAGACCCAGTACTTC. Residues: CASSSQGETQYF.